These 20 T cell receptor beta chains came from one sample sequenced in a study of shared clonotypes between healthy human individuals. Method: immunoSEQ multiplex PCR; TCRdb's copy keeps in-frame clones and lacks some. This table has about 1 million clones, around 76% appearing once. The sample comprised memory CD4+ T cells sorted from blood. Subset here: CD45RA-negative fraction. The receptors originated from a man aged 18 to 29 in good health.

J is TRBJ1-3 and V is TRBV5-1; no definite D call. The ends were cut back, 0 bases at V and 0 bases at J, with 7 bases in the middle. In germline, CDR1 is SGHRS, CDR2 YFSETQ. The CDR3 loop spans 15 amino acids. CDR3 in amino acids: CASSLEQLSGNTIYF. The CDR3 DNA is TGCGCCAGCAGCTTGGAACAGCTCTCTGGAAACACCATATATTTT. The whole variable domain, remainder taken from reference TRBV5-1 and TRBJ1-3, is KAGVTQTPRYLIKTRGQQVTLSCSPISGHRSVSWYQQTPGQGLQFLFEYFSETQRNKGNFPGRFSGRQFSNSRSEMNVSTLELGDSALYLCASSLEQLSGNTIYFGEGSWLTVV.

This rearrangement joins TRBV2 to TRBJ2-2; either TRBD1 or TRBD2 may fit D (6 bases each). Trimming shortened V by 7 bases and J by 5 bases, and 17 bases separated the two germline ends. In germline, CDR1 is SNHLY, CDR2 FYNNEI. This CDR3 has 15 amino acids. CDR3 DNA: TGTGCCAGCAAATTAGGGGGGAAGGCAACCGGGGAGCTGTTTTTT. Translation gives CASKLGGKATGELFF.

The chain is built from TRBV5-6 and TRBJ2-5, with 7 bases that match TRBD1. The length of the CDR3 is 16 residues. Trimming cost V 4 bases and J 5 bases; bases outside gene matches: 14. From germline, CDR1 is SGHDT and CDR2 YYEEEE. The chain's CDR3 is CASSPTQGVGWETQYF. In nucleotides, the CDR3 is TGTGCCAGCAGCCCTACGCAGGGGGTCGGGTGGGAGACCCAGTACTTC.

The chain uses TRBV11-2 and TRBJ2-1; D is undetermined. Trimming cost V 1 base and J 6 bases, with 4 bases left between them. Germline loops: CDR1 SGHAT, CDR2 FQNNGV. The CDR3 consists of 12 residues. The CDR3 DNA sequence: TGTGCCAGCAGCTTAGGGTTCAATGAGCAGTTCTTC. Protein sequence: CASSLGFNEQFF.

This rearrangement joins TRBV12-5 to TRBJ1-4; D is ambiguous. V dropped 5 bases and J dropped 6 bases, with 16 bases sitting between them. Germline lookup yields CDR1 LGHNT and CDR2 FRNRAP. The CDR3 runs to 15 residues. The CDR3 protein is CASGPHRRKDEKLFF. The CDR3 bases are TGTGCTAGTGGTCCCCATCGACGGAAGGATGAAAAACTGTTTTTT.

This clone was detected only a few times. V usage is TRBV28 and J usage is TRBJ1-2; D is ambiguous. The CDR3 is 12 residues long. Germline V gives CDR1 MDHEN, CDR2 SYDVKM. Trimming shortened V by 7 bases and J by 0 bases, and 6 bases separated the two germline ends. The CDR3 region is CASTRANYGYTF. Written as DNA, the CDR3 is TGTGCCAGCACGAGGGCTAACTATGGCTACACCTTC.

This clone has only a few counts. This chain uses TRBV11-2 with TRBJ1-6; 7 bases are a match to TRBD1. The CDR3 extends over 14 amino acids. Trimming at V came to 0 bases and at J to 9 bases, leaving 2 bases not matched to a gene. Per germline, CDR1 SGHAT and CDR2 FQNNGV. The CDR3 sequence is CASSLEGGLSPLHF. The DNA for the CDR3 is TGTGCCAGCAGCTTAGAAGGGGGCCTTTCACCCCTCCACTTT.

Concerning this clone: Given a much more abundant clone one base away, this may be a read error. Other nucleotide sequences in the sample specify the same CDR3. The chain's CDR3 is CASSIEGTTYNEQFF. The CDR3 bases are TGTGCCAGTAGTATAGAAGGGACAACCTACAATGAGCAGTTCTTC. V and J are TRBV19 and TRBJ2-1; D is possibly TRBD1 (6 bases). The CDR3 extends over 15 amino acids. The V gene's germline CDR1 is LNHDA and CDR2 SQIVND (reference sequence). Deletions cut 0 bases from V and 2 bases from J, with 8 bases between.

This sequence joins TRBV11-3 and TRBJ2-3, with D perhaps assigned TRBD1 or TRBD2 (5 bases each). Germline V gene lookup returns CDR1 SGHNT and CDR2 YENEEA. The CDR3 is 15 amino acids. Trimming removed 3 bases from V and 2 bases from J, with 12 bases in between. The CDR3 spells CASSFWGRDTDTQYF. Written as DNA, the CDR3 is TGTGCCAGCAGCTTCTGGGGACGAGACACAGATACGCAGTATTTT.

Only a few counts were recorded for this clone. CDR3 DNA sequence: TGTGCCAGCAGCTTGGCGGCTAATTCACCCCTCCACTTT. It specifies CASSLAANSPLHF. This sequence joins TRBV5-4 and TRBJ1-6; D call uncertain. The V end lost 0 bases, the J end lost 6 bases, and 4 bases lay between the germline ends. Germline CDR1 reads SGHNT; CDR2 reads YYREEE (reference sequence). The CDR3 loop spans 13 amino acids.

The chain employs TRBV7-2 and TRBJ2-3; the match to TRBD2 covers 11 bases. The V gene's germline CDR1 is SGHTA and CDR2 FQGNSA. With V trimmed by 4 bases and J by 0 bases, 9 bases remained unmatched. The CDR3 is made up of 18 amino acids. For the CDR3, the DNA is TGTGCCAGCAGCTCACCTCCGGGACTAGCGGTCAGCACAGATACGCAGTATTTT. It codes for CASSSPPGLAVSTDTQYF.

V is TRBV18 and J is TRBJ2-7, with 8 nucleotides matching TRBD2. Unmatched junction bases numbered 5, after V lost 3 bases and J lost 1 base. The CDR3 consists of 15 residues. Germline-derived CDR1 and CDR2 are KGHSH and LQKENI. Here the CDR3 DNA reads TGTGCCAGCTCACCCACACTAGCGGCGTCCTACGAGCAGTACTTC. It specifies CASSPTLAASYEQYF. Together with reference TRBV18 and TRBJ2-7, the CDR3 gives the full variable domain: NAGVMQNPRHLVRRRGQEARLRCSPMKGHSHVYWYRQLPEEGLKFMVYLQKENIIDESGMPKERFSAEFPKEGPSILRIQQVVRGDSAAYFCASSPTLAASYEQYFGPGTRLTVT.

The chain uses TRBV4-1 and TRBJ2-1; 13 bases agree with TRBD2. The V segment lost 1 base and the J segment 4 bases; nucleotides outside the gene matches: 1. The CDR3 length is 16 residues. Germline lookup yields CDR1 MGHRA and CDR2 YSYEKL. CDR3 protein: CASSQALAGGYNEQFF. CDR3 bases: TGCGCCAGCAGCCAAGCACTAGCGGGGGGGTACAATGAGCAGTTCTTC.

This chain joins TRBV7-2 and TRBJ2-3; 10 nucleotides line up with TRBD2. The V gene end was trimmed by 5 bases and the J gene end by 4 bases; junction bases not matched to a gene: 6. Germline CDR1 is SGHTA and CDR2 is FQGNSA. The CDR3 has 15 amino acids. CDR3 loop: CASSPSSGRADTQYF. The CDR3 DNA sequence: TGTGCCAGCAGCCCCTCGAGCGGGAGGGCAGATACGCAGTATTTT.

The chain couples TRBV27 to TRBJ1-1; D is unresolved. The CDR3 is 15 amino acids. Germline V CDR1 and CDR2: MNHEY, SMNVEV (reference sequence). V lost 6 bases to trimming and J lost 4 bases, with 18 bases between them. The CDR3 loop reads CASSPSGGPSTEAFF. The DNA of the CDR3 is TGTGCCAGCAGCCCATCCGGTGGACCTAGCACTGAAGCTTTCTTT.

This chain's CDR3 is CATSRGWVSGANVLTF. The CDR3 DNA reads TGTGCCACCAGCAGAGGATGGGTTTCTGGGGCCAACGTCCTGACTTTC. The rearrangement joins TRBV15 to TRBJ2-6, with D uncertain. The length of the CDR3 is 16 residues. With 1 base removed from V and 1 base from J, the gap between germline ends came to 8 bases. The germline CDR1 and CDR2 sequences are LNHNV and YYDKDF (reference sequence).

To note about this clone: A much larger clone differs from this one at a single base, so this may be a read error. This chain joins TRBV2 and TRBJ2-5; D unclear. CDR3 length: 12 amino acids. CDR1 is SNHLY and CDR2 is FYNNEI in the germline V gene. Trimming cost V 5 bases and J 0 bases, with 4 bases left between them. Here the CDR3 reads CASSYYQETQYF. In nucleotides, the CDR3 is TGTGCCAGCAGTTACTACCAAGAGACCCAGTACTTC.

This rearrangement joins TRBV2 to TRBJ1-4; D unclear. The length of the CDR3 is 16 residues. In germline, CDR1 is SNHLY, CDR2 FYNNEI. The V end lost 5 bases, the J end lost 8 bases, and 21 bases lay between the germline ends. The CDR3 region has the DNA TGTGCCAGCAGTTGGGTAATTGAAGGGTCGAGGGAAAAACTGTTTTTT. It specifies CASSWVIEGSREKLFF.

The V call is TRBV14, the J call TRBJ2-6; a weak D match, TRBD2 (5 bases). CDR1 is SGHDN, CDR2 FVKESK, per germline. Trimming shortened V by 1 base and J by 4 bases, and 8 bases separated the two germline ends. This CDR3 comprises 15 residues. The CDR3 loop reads CASSQVGGGANVLTF. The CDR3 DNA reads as TGTGCCAGCAGCCAAGTTGGAGGCGGGGCCAACGTCCTGACTTTC.

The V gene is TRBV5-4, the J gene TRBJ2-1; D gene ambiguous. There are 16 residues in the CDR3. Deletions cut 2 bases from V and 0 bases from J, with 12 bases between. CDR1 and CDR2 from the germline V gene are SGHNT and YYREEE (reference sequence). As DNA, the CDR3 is TGTGCCAGCAGCTTATCCTGGGTGAGCTCCTACAATGAGCAGTTCTTC. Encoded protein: CASSLSWVSSYNEQFF.